The 8 T cell receptor beta chains given below trace back to one sample, sequenced in a study of Graves' ophthalmopathy and Graves' hyperthyroidism. The sequenced template was RNA, covering the TCR beta CDR3 region. First-round RT-PCR used HTBI primers; second-round multiplex PCR followed. TCRdb re-called the multiplex PCR reads through MiXCR, storing one row per CDR3 protein. Among over 500,000 distinct CDR3 sequences listed, about 24% were seen once. Material: peripheral blood. The receptors were gathered from a woman between 18 and 29 years old with stable Graves' hyperthyroidism. Some clones in this sample may be carry-over from other donors' samples.

The J gene is TRBJ2-7, the V gene TRBV12-3 or TRBV12-4, with 7 nucleotides matching TRBD2. This CDR3 is built from 17 residues. The trim removed 3 bases at V and 2 bases at J, leaving 13 bases unmatched. DNA for the CDR3: TGTGCCAGCAGTTTGGGGGGGTGGGGCGTCGAGCCCTACGAGCAGTACTTC. It yields the protein CASSLGGWGVEPYEQYF.

This clonotype has a count of ten or more. The V call is TRBV9, the J call TRBJ2-5; 9 positions agree with TRBD2. The length of the CDR3 is 16 residues. Germline CDR1 reads SGDLS; CDR2 reads YYNGEE. Trimming took 4 bases from V and 5 from J; bases not matched to a gene: 12. The CDR3: CASSPRLAGVRETQYF. Here the CDR3 DNA reads TGTGCCAGCAGCCCCAGATTAGCGGGAGTCAGGGAGACCCAGTACTTC.

This clonotype came up many times. The rearrangement links TRBV30 to TRBJ1-2; D is ambiguous. The V gene's germline CDR1 is GTSNPN and CDR2 SVGIG (reference sequence). Between the trimmed V and J ends, which lost 3 bases and 5 bases, there was a span of 13 bases. The CDR3 spans 13 residues. This CDR3 reads CAWSDKTSYGYTF. The CDR3 DNA sequence: TGTGCCTGGAGCGATAAAACCTCATATGGCTACACCTTC.

V gene TRBV5-5 combines with J gene TRBJ1-2, with 7 bases identical to TRBD1. The trim removed 0 bases at V and 7 bases at J, leaving 12 bases unmatched. This CDR3 comprises 16 residues. Per the germline V gene, CDR1 is SGHKS and CDR2 is YYEKEE (reference sequence). This CDR3 reads CASSLDRQGPLGGYTF. As DNA, the CDR3 is TGTGCCAGCAGCTTGGACCGACAGGGACCTCTGGGTGGCTACACCTTC.

Many counts were recorded for this clonotype. This sequence joins TRBV27 and TRBJ2-7, with D hard to call. Germline lookup yields CDR1 MNHEY and CDR2 SMNVEV (reference sequence). The CDR3 consists of 14 residues. Trimming left V 8 bases short and J 4 bases short, with 18 bases between. The CDR3 bases are TGTGCCAGCCCTCCTCTCGGCAGTTTATACGAGCAGTACTTC. It codes for CASPPLGSLYEQYF.

This clonotype was observed once. CDR3 DNA: TGTGCCAGCAGTTTACGCGGGACAGGGACAGATTATGGCTACACCTTC. It is translated as CASSLRGTGTDYGYTF. The gene calls are TRBV12-3 or TRBV12-4 and TRBJ1-2; TRBD1 aligns across 9 bases. The CDR3 runs to 16 residues. V lost 2 bases, J lost 5 bases, and 9 bases stayed unmatched.

This clonotype was seen many times. V usage is TRBV28 and J usage is TRBJ1-5, with D possibly TRBD1 on 5 matching bases. The CDR3 totals 14 residues. V was shortened by 8 bases and J by 0 bases, with 11 bases between the two germline ends. Germline-derived CDR1 and CDR2 are MDHEN and SYDVKM. CDR3 sequence (DNA): TGTGCCAGCCTGTTAGGGGATAGCAATCAGCCCCAGCATTTT. Residues: CASLLGDSNQPQHF.

In its sample, this clonotype was seen many times. The chain uses TRBV6-2 or TRBV6-3 and TRBJ1-1; a weak D match, TRBD1 (6 bases). Germline CDR1 is MNHEY and CDR2 is SVGEGT. Trimming stripped 6 bases from V and 0 bases from J, with 11 bases between. This CDR3 spans 14 amino acids. The CDR3 nucleotides are TGTGCCAGCAGCGGAAGGGACATGAACACTGAAGCTTTCTTT. Translating gives CASSGRDMNTEAFF.